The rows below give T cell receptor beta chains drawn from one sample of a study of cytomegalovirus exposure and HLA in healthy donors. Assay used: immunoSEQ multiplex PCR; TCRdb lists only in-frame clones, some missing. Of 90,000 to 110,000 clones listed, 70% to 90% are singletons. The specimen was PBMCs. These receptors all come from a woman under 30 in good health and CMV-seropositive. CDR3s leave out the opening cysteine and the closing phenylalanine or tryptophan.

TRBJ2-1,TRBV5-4,ASSFGGVSYNEQF
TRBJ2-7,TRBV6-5,ASNRQGAPNEQY
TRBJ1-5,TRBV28,ASSLPQGSQPQH
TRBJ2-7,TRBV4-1,ASSQGRGPGEQY
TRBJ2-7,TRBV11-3,ASSPGRRDEQY
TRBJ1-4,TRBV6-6,ASSSGNEKLF
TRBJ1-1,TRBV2,ASRLDVGDNTEAF
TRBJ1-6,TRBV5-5,ASSPDAVPLALH
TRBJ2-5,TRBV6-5,ASSPTGGGSGTQY
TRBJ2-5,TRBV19,ASSRGVQETQY
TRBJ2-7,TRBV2,ASKVGLAGSSYEQY
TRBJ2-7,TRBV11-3,ASSLGGQETYEQY
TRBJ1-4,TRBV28,ASSPWTGNEKLF
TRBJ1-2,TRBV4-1,ASSGTEIYGYT
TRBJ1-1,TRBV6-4,ASKSREGTEAF
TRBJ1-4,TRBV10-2,ASRELTGEKLF
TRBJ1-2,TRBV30,ACEGKQGYGYT
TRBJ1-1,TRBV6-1,ASSEDRENTEAF
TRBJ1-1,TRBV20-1,SAERGTEAF
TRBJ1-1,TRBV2,ASIVDRVDTEAF
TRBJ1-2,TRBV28,ASRPETGPSAGYT
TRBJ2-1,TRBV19,ASSAGGRINNEQF
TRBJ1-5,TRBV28,ASKGFTSNQPQH
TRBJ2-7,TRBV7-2,ASKMTGEIYEQY
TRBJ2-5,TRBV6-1,ASSTSDQETQY
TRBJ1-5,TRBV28,ASFGTGVQPQH
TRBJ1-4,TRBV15,ATSRDRGTGEKLF
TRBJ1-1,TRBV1,TSSQHRLLNTEAF
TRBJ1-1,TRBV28,ASSRTGPEAF